This T cell receptor beta chain comes out of a study of T cells in Graves' hyperthyroidism and ophthalmopathy. Broader study findings: Blood also carried most thyroid clonotypes expanded above 0.001.

Germline CDR1 DFQATT, CDR2 SNEGSKA (reference sequence). Trimming cost V 4 bases and J 0 bases; bases outside gene matches: 5. CDR3 length: 14 residues. TCR beta CDR3 regions were amplified from RNA transcripts. The TCR CDR3 was amplified in a first-round RT-PCR using the HTBI primer set. MiXCR, applied by TCRdb to the multiplex PCR reads, yields one record per CDR3 protein. The sample shows approximately 610,000 distinct CDR3 sequences, around 15% of them seen only once. This clonotype was detected ten times or more. What it binds is not known. The sample taken for sequencing was blood. This TCR was recovered from a woman in her 40s with Graves' ophthalmopathy. This chain uses TRBV20-1 with TRBJ2-7, with 8 bases identical to TRBD1. CDR3 DNA sequence: TGCAGTGCTACTAACAGGGGGGCCTCCTACGAGCAGTACTTC. It translates to CSATNRGASYEQYF.